A single sample is the source of the 12 T cell receptor beta chains below, sequenced in a study of Ad26.COV2.S vaccination and SARS-CoV-2 variants. Sample treatment: 15 to 20 received Ad26.COV2.S at low or high dose, single or two shots; 5 received placebo; per-sample allocation not given. At day 63 after the first vaccine or placebo injection, samples were drawn. Profiling relied on immunoSEQ multiplex PCR, and the TCRdb table lists in-frame clones only, not all of them. The data contain a few hundred thousand clones, around nine tenths of them singletons. This material consisted of peripheral blood, taken in a trial of Ad26.COV2.S vaccine versus placebo. These TCRs come from a person aged 18-65 years who received the Ad26.COV2.S COVID-19 vaccine or a placebo.

This chain joins TRBV12-3 or TRBV12-4 and TRBJ1-2, with D tentatively TRBD1 (6 bases). The CDR3 consists of 12 residues. V was cut by 5 bases and J by 4 bases, with 8 bases left in between. The CDR3: CASSRGIYGYTF. In DNA, the CDR3 is TGTGCCAGCAGTAGGGGGATCTATGGCTACACCTTC.

The chain links TRBV7-9 to TRBJ2-5; unclear D gene. The CDR3 is 14 amino acids. Germline loops: CDR1 SEHNR, CDR2 FQNEAQ (reference sequence). Trimming removed 5 bases from V and 3 bases from J, with 13 bases in between. The CDR3 DNA reads TGTGCCAGCAGCCTTTTCGCAGGAGAAGAGACCCAGTACTTC. Translated: CASSLFAGEETQYF.

The genes are TRBV12-3 or TRBV12-4 and TRBJ1-1; 8 nucleotides align to TRBD1. The CDR3 covers 13 residues. V was pared by 6 bases and J by 4 bases, with 4 bases of the junction left unmatched. CDR3 residues: CASSRQGFTEAFF. The CDR3 DNA reads TGTGCCAGCAGCCGACAGGGGTTCACTGAAGCTTTCTTT.

The chain employs TRBV10-2 and TRBJ2-1; no reliable D call. Trimming took off 6 bases at V and 4 bases at J, with 13 bases between the two ends. CDR1 WSHSY and CDR2 SAAADI come from the germline V gene. There are 14 residues in the CDR3. CDR3 loop: CASSQESLYNEQFF. CDR3 in DNA: TGCGCCAGCAGCCAGGAGTCTTTGTACAATGAGCAGTTCTTC.

This clone has only a few counts. The chain is built from TRBV9 and TRBJ1-5, with TRBD1 identical over 12 bases. Per germline, CDR1 SGDLS and CDR2 YYNGEE. The CDR3 covers 17 residues. J was trimmed by 6 bases and V by 3 bases; bases with no gene match: 10. The CDR3 loop is CASSEGTGGASGQPQHF. CDR3 bases: TGTGCCAGCAGCGAGGGGACAGGGGGCGCGTCAGGTCAGCCCCAGCATTTT.

J is TRBJ2-7 and V is TRBV5-4, with D hard to call. The germline V gene has CDR1 SGHNT and CDR2 YYREEE (reference sequence). Trimming cost V 4 bases and J 4 bases, with 21 bases left between them. The CDR3 totals 16 residues. The CDR3 DNA is TGTGCCAGCAGCGCAGGAACCCTAAATAGAAGATACGAGCAGTACTTC. It is translated as CASSAGTLNRRYEQYF.

The chain uses TRBV4-3 and TRBJ2-1; the match to TRBD2 covers 7 bases. Germline V gene data show CDR1 as LGHNA and CDR2 as YSLEER. CDR3 length equals 15 residues. V dropped 0 bases and J dropped 3; count of bases not matched to a gene: 2. The CDR3 DNA sequence: TGCGCCAGCAGCCAAGATGGGGACTACTACAATGAGCAGTTCTTC. This encodes CASSQDGDYYNEQFF.

The chain carries TRBV3-1 (or the pseudogene TRBV3-2) and TRBJ2-5; 9 bases line up with TRBD2. The V and J ends lost 0 bases and 0 bases, in that order; junction bases with no gene match: 2. Germline V CDR1 and CDR2: LGHDT, YNNKEL (reference sequence). This CDR3 is built from 16 residues. The CDR3 nucleotides are TGTGCCAGCAGCCAAGATGGACTAGCGAACCAAGAGACCCAGTACTTC. Residues: CASSQDGLANQETQYF.

Concerning this clone itself: In the same sample, other DNA sequences code for this CDR3. The CDR3 region is CSASRLAGVSEQFF. In DNA, the CDR3 is TGCAGTGCTAGTCGGCTAGCGGGTGTAAGCGAGCAGTTCTTC. The chain recombines TRBV20-1 with TRBJ2-1, with TRBD2 matching over 8 bases. The CDR3 length is 14 residues. The germline V gene encodes CDR1 DFQATT and CDR2 SNEGSKA (reference sequence). V trimming: 3 bases; J trimming: 10 bases; junction bases outside the gene matches: 11.

For this clone: The same CDR3 can be traced to other DNA sequences in this sample. V usage is TRBV27 and J usage is TRBJ1-1; D not resolved. From germline, CDR1 is MNHEY and CDR2 SMNVEV (reference sequence). Trimming stripped 3 bases from V and 1 base from J, with 6 bases between. The CDR3 sequence is 13 residues long. CDR3 protein: CASSFSPNTEAFF. The CDR3 region has the DNA TGTGCCAGCAGTTTTAGTCCGAACACTGAAGCTTTCTTT.

The chain carries TRBV7-3 and TRBJ2-2; D call uncertain. CDR3 length equals 13 residues. Germline CDR1 and CDR2: SGHTA and FQGTGA. Trimming pared 5 bases from V and 2 bases from J, leaving 6 bases between. The CDR3 loop is CASSIENTGELFF. As DNA, the CDR3 is TGTGCCAGCAGCATAGAAAACACCGGGGAGCTGTTTTTT.

The chain couples TRBV10-3 to TRBJ2-3; the match to TRBD1 covers 9 bases. From germline, CDR1 is ENHRY and CDR2 SYGVKD. With 8 bases clipped from V and 2 bases from J, the junction kept 11 bases outside the gene matches. CDR3 length: 16 residues. The CDR3 spells CAIRPSGTGYTDTQYF. The CDR3 bases are TGTGCCATCCGTCCTTCTGGGACAGGGTACACAGATACGCAGTATTTT.